The 11 T cell receptor beta chains in this list originate from one sample, sequenced in a study of shared clonotypes between healthy human individuals. TCRdb's copy holds only in-frame clones and misses some; the assay was immunoSEQ multiplex PCR. This sample has roughly 2.1 million clones, with 85% to 95% found just once. Naive CD8 cells lacked CD45RO and underwent positive selection for CCR7, leaving out terminally differentiated effector memory CD45RA+ cells. Sequenced input: naive CD8+ T cells from PBMCs. The receptors derive from a man aged 18-30 years in good health. Some clones in this sample may be carry-over from other donors' samples.

The CDR3 DNA is TGTGCCAGCAGTTTTCGAACAGGGGAAGAGACCCAGTACTTC. This encodes CASSFRTGEETQYF. The genes are TRBV27 and TRBJ2-5; 7 nucleotides line up with TRBD1. V lost 3 bases, J lost 3 bases, and 4 bases stayed unmatched. This CDR3 has 14 amino acids. The V gene's germline CDR1 is MNHEY and CDR2 SMNVEV (reference sequence).

This rearrangement joins TRBV7-2 to TRBJ1-2; 7 bases agree with TRBD1. The CDR3 covers 17 residues. The V gene's germline CDR1 is SGHTA and CDR2 FQGNSA. Germline trimming cut 6 bases from V and 8 bases from J; bases unmatched to any gene: 21. This chain's CDR3 is CASSQSPKGARREGYTF. The CDR3 nucleotides read TGTGCCAGCAGTCAATCACCCAAGGGGGCAAGGAGGGAAGGCTACACCTTC. Drawing the rest from reference TRBV7-2 and TRBJ1-2, the complete variable domain is GAGVSQSPSNKVTEKGKDVELRCDPISGHTALYWYRQSLGQGLEFLIYFQGNSAPDKSGLPSDRFSAERTGGSVSTLTIQRTQQEDSAVYLCASSQSPKGARREGYTFGSGTRLTVV.

This chain's CDR3 is CASSGTGLPREQYF. CDR3 sequence (DNA): TGTGCCAGCAGTGGGACGGGACTGCCTAGAGAGCAGTACTTC. The J gene is TRBJ2-7, the V gene TRBV6-1; D might be TRBD2 (6 bases). V gave up 4 bases and J gave up 7 bases, with 17 bases separating them. Germline V gene sequence: CDR1 MNHNS, CDR2 SASEGT. The CDR3 is 14 residues long.

There are a few counts of this clone. At the DNA level, this CDR3 is encoded by other sequences in the same sample as well. The chain is built from TRBV6-6 and TRBJ1-1; D is ambiguous. V lost 0 bases and J 0 bases, leaving 8 bases between the germline ends. The CDR3 length is 15 residues. CDR1 is MNHNY and CDR2 is SVGAGI in the germline V gene (reference sequence). The CDR3 DNA is TGTGCCAGCAGTTACTCGGCGGGCATGAACACTGAAGCTTTCTTT. Translation: CASSYSAGMNTEAFF.

This sequence joins TRBV5-6 and TRBJ2-3; TRBD2 aligns across 13 bases. With 4 bases clipped from V and 3 bases from J, the junction kept 11 bases outside the gene matches. Germline V lookup: CDR1 SGHDT, CDR2 YYEEEE. The CDR3 has 18 amino acids. CDR3 nucleotide sequence: TGTGCCAGCAGCAATCTACGGACTAGCGGGAGAAGAACAGATACGCAGTATTTT. Its protein is CASSNLRTSGRRTDTQYF.

The chain uses TRBV30 and TRBJ2-1, with D possibly being TRBD1 or TRBD2 (5 bases each). V shed 4 bases and J shed 2 bases, with 15 bases lying between them. The germline CDR1 and CDR2 sequences are GTSNPN and SVGIG (reference sequence). The CDR3 totals 15 residues. CDR3 nucleotides: TGTGCCTGGACCCTAGAGGGGTACACCTACAATGAGCAGTTCTTC. The encoded protein is CAWTLEGYTYNEQFF.

V and J are TRBV7-3 and TRBJ2-3; TRBD2 might be the D (6 bases). The CDR3 runs 15 residues. The V gene's germline CDR1 is SGHTA and CDR2 FQGTGA. V was clipped by 5 bases and J by 4 bases, with 16 bases between them. CDR3 DNA: TGTGCCAGCAGCACCTCCGGGACTCAGGCAGATACGCAGTATTTT. Protein sequence: CASSTSGTQADTQYF.

The chain recombines TRBV5-1 with TRBJ1-4; 9 bases match TRBD1. V dropped 5 bases and J dropped 8; count of bases not matched to a gene: 7. The CDR3 has 14 amino acids. CDR1 and CDR2 (germline): SGHRS, YFSETQ. CDR3: CASSWTGVKEKLFF. The CDR3 DNA follows: TGCGCCAGCAGTTGGACAGGGGTAAAAGAAAAACTGTTTTTT.

The CDR3 loop reads CASSLVGLAGDNTQYF. Here the CDR3 DNA reads TGTGCCAGCAGCTTAGTAGGCCTAGCGGGAGATAATACGCAGTATTTT. This chain joins TRBV11-2 and TRBJ2-3; TRBD2 agrees at 10 bases. The V gene's germline CDR1 is SGHAT and CDR2 FQNNGV. Losses at the gene ends were 1 base for V and 7 bases for J; bases not matched to a gene: 8. This CDR3 spans 16 amino acids.

In DNA, the CDR3 is TGTGCCAGCTGTGGTCTGGAGACCCAGTACTTC. It specifies CASCGLETQYF. The rearrangement uses TRBV28 and TRBJ2-5; no reliable D call. Deletions cut 8 bases from V and 5 bases from J, with 9 bases between. Germline CDR1 MDHEN, CDR2 SYDVKM. The CDR3 has 11 residues.

J is TRBJ2-4 and V is TRBV15; D remains unclear. This CDR3 region has 14 residues. The germline gives CDR1 LNHNV, CDR2 YYDKDF (reference sequence). V shed 3 bases and J shed 0 bases, with 6 bases lying between them. The CDR3 region has the DNA TGTGCCACCAGCAGCCAGCTAGCCAAAAACATTCAGTACTTC. It translates to CATSSQLAKNIQYF.